These T cell receptor beta chains were read from a single sample in a study of shared clonotypes between healthy human individuals. The method was immunoSEQ multiplex PCR; TCRdb's version includes in-frame clones alone and lacks a portion of them. The sample consists of 1.5 million to 1.9 million clones, around 98% of them appearing once. Input material: naive CD4+ T cells sorted from blood. Receptor source: a man aged 25 to 45 in good health. CDR3s include the opening cysteine and the closing phenylalanine or tryptophan. D genes are given only for firm matches. Size is stated for part of the rows, as once, few or many counts, or as a class when the clone is expanded.

D gene	V gene	J gene	clone size	CDR3 protein	CDR3 DNA
.	TRBV7-2	TRBJ2-1	.	CASSLGDLSRRVYEQFF	TGTGCCAGCAGCTTAGGGGACCTGAGTCGGAGGGTCTATGAGCAGTTCTTC
.	TRBV29-1	TRBJ2-1	.	CSTAPQVSYNEQFF	TGCAGCACCGCACCCCAGGTTTCATACAATGAGCAGTTCTTC
.	TRBV4-3	TRBJ1-5	.	CASSQDRFQPQHF	TGCGCCAGCAGCCAAGATCGATTCCAGCCCCAGCATTTT
TRBD2	TRBV4-3	TRBJ2-5	.	CASSRGPSGEETQYF	TGCGCCAGCAGCAGAGGCCCAAGCGGGGAAGAGACCCAGTACTTC
TRBD2	TRBV29-1	TRBJ2-2	once	CSVEAGLVGSEELFF	TGCAGCGTTGAAGCGGGACTAGTGGGTTCGGAGGAGCTGTTTTTT
.	TRBV6-1	TRBJ1-2	.	CASSERDYGYTF	TGTGCCAGCAGTGAACGAGATTATGGCTACACCTTC
.	TRBV30	TRBJ2-3	.	CAWSRGSTDTQYF	TGTGCCTGGAGCCGGGGTAGCACAGATACGCAGTATTTT
.	TRBV7-9	TRBJ1-5	.	CASTSLATGDQPQHF	TGTGCCAGCACCTCCCTCGCGACAGGCGATCAGCCCCAGCATTTT
TRBD2	TRBV18	TRBJ2-7	.	CASSPGTSGASYEQYF	TGTGCCAGCTCACCGGGGACTAGCGGAGCTTCCTACGAGCAGTACTTC
.	TRBV7-6	TRBJ2-7	.	CASSRKPGLTSEQYF	TGTGCCAGCAGCCGGAAACCGGGACTTACAAGCGAGCAGTACTTC
.	TRBV11-1	TRBJ2-1	.	CASSSGAEWFF	TGTGCCAGCAGCTCTGGAGCTGAGTGGTTCTTC
TRBD1	TRBV5-4	TRBJ2-7	once	CASSSPGTGDNEQYF	TGTGCCAGCAGTTCCCCCGGGACAGGGGACAACGAGCAGTACTTC
.	TRBV7-6	TRBJ2-7	.	CASSLSQGTYEQYF	TGTGCCAGCAGCTTAAGCCAGGGTACCTACGAGCAGTACTTC
.	TRBV29-1	TRBJ2-5	.	CSVQKETQYF	TGCAGCGTTCAAAAAGAGACCCAGTACTTC
TRBD2	TRBV10-3	TRBJ2-7	.	CAISEPGTSGRYEQYF	TGTGCCATCAGTGAGCCTGGGACTAGCGGGAGGTACGAGCAGTACTTC
.	TRBV7-9	TRBJ1-4	.	CASSETGITNEKLFF	TGTGCCAGCAGCGAAACCGGGATTACAAATGAAAAACTGTTTTTT
TRBD2	TRBV29-1	TRBJ2-1	.	CSVGGRARNEQFF	TGCAGCGTGGGCGGGAGGGCGAGGAATGAGCAGTTCTTC
TRBD1	TRBV5-4	TRBJ2-5	.	CASSTKTGYQETQYF	TGTGCCAGCAGTACGAAGACAGGGTACCAAGAGACCCAGTACTTC
TRBD1	TRBV7-9	TRBJ2-1	.	CASSRTINRGNYNEQFF	TGTGCCAGCAGCAGAACCATTAACAGGGGGAACTACAATGAGCAGTTCTTC
.	TRBV6-1	TRBJ1-2	.	CASSATPGRGDYGYTF	TGTGCCAGCAGTGCCACTCCGGGGCGAGGGGACTATGGCTACACCTTC
.	TRBV30	TRBJ2-7	.	CAWSSLLGFYEQYF	TGTGCCTGGAGTAGCTTATTGGGGTTCTACGAGCAGTACTTC
.	TRBV9	TRBJ2-3	once	CASSVGGYTDTQYF	TGTGCCAGCAGCGTAGGCGGATACACAGATACGCAGTATTTT
.	TRBV19	TRBJ2-3	.	CASSLALAAGGFTDTQYF	TGTGCCAGTAGTCTAGCGCTTGCGGCAGGGGGTTTCACAGATACGCAGTATTTT
TRBD2	TRBV10-3	TRBJ2-7	once	CASSVGGRTYEQYF	TGTGCCTCATCGGTTGGCGGGAGAACTTACGAGCAGTACTTC
.	TRBV6-6	TRBJ2-1	.	CASSPSRNEQFF	TGTGCCAGCAGCCCGTCCCGGAATGAGCAGTTCTTC
TRBD1	TRBV10-3	TRBJ2-7	.	CAIGALFGTGYGEQYF	TGTGCCATCGGGGCCCTTTTTGGGACAGGGTACGGCGAGCAGTACTTC
.	TRBV11-2	TRBJ2-2	.	CASSLDLVNTGELFF	TGTGCCAGCAGCTTAGATTTGGTGAACACCGGGGAGCTGTTTTTT
TRBD1	TRBV4-1	TRBJ2-1	.	CASSQELDRTYNEQFF	TGCGCCAGCAGCCAAGAGCTGGACAGGACCTACAATGAGCAGTTCTTC